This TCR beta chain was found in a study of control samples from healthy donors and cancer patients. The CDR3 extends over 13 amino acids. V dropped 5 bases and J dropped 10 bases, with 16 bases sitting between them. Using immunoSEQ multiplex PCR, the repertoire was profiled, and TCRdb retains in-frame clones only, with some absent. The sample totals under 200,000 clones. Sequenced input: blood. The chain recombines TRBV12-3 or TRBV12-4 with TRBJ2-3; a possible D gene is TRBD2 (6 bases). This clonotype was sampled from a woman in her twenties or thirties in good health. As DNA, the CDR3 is TGTGCCAGCAGTGACCGGGGGAGAAGGGCGCAGTATTTT. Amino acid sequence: CASSDRGRRAQYF.